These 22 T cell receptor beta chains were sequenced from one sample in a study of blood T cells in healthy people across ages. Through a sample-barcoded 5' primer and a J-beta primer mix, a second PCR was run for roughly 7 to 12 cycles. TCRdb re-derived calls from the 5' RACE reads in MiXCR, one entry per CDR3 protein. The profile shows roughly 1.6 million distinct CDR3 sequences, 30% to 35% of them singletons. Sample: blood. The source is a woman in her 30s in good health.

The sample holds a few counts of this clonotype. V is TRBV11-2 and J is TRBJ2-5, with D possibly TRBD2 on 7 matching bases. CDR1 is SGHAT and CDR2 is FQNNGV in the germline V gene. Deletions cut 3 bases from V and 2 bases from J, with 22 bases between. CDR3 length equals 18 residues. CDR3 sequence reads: CASSLGRGGSSRQETQYF. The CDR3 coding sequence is TGTGCCAGCAGCTTGGGTAGGGGGGGGAGTTCAAGGCAAGAGACCCAGTACTTC.

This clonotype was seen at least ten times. CDR3 sequence reads: CASRQGGTEAFF. For the CDR3, the DNA is TGTGCCAGCAGGCAGGGGGGGACTGAAGCTTTCTTT. The rearrangement joins TRBV27 to TRBJ1-1; 7 positions match TRBD1. The CDR3 totals 12 residues. V lost 6 bases and J lost 5; bases outside the gene matches: 3. The V gene's germline CDR1 is MNHEY and CDR2 SMNVEV (reference sequence).

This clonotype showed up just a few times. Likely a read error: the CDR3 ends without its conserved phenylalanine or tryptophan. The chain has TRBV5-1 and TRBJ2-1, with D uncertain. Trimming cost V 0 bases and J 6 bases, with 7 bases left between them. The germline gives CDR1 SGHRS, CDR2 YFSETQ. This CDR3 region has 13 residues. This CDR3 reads CASSLDEFNEQFY. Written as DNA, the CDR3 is TGCGCCAGCAGCTTGGATGAGTTCAATGAGCAGTTCTAC.

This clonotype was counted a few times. The CDR3: CASSTDGSRSETQYF. The CDR3 bases are TGTGCCAGCAGCACGGACGGAAGTCGGTCGGAGACCCAGTACTTC. V gene TRBV5-5 combines with J gene TRBJ2-5; D ambiguous. Germline-derived CDR1 and CDR2 are SGHKS and YYEKEE (reference sequence). Trimming shortened V by 4 bases and J by 5 bases, and 18 bases separated the two germline ends. The CDR3 is made up of 15 amino acids.

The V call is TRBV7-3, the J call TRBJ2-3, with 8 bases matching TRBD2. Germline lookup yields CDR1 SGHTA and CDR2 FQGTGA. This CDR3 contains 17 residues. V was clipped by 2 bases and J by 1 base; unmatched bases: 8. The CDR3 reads CASSLGGGLAGTDTQYF. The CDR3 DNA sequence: TGTGCCAGCAGCTTAGGCGGGGGGCTAGCCGGCACAGATACGCAGTATTTT.

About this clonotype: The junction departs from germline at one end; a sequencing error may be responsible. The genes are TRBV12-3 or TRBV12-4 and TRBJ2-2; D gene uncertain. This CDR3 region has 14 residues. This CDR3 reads CAGSDYFNTGELFF. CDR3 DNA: TGTGCCGGCAGTGATTACTTTAACACCGGGGAGCTGTTTTTT.

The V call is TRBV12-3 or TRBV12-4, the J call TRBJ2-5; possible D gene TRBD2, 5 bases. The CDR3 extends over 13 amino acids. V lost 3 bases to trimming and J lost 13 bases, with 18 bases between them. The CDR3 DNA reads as TGTGCCAGCAGTTTCCCCTATTCGGCGGGTCCGTACTTC. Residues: CASSFPYSAGPYF.

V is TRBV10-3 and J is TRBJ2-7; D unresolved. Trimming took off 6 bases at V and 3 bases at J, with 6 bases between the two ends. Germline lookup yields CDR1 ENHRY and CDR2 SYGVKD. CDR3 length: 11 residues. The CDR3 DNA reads TGTGCCATCAGGGACGGCTACGAGCAGTACTTC. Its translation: CAIRDGYEQYF.

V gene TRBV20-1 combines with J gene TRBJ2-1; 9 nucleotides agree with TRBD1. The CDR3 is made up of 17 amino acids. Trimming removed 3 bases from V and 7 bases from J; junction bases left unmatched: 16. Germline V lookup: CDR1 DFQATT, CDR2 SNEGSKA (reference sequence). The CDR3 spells CSARHASGTGSRNEQFF. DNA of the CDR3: TGCAGTGCTAGGCACGCCTCCGGGACAGGGTCGCGGAATGAGCAGTTCTTC.

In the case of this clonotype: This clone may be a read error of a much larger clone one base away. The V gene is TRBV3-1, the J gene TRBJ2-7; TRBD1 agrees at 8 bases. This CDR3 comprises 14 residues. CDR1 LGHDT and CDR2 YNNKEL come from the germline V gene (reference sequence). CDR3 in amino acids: CTSSRAQGAYEQYF. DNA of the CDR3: TGTACCAGCAGTCGAGCACAGGGGGCCTACGAGCAGTACTTC.

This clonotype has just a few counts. CDR3 sequence reads: CASSLGAAGGTQYF. The CDR3 coding sequence is TGCGCCAGCAGCTTGGGCGCAGCCGGCGGGACCCAGTACTTC. J is TRBJ2-5 and V is TRBV5-1, with D hard to call. The CDR3 totals 14 residues. V was clipped by 0 bases and J by 7 bases, with 13 bases between them. CDR1 is SGHRS, CDR2 YFSETQ, per germline.

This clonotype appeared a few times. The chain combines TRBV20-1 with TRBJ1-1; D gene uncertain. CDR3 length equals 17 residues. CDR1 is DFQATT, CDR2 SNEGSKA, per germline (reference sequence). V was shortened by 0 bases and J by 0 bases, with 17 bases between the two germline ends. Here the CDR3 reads CSARDLSRLIMNTEAFF. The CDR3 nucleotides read TGCAGTGCTAGAGATCTGAGCAGATTAATTATGAACACTGAAGCTTTCTTT.

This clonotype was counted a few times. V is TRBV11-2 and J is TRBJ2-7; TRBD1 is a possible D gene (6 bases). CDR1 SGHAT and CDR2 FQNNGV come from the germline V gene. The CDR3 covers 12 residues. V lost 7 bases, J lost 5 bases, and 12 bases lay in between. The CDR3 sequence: CASTDRSHEQYF. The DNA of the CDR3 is TGTGCCAGCACCGACAGGTCCCACGAGCAGTACTTC.

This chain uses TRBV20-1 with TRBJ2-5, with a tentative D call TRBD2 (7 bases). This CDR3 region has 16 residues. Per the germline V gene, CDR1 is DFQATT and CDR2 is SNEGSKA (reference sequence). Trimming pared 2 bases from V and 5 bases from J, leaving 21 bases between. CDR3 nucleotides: TGCAGTGCTAGACCGAGCGGCGGGGGCCGTCGGGAGACCCAGTACTTC. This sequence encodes CSARPSGGGRRETQYF.

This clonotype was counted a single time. CDR3 sequence (DNA): TGTGCCTGGAGTCGCCGGCAGGGAGGGGGCCACGAGCAGTACTTC. Its protein product is CAWSRRQGGGHEQYF. The V call is TRBV30, the J call TRBJ2-7; the D gene could be TRBD1 or TRBD2 (7 bases each). With 2 bases removed from V and 5 bases from J, the gap between germline ends came to 19 bases. The CDR3 extends over 15 amino acids. Germline-derived CDR1 and CDR2 are GTSNPN and SVGIG (reference sequence).

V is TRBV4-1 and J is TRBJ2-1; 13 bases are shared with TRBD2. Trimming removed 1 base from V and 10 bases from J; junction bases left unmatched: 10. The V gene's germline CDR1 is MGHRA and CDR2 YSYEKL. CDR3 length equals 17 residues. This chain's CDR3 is CASSQAGTSGRAGEQFF. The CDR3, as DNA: TGCGCCAGCAGCCAAGCCGGAACTAGCGGGAGGGCAGGGGAGCAGTTCTTC.

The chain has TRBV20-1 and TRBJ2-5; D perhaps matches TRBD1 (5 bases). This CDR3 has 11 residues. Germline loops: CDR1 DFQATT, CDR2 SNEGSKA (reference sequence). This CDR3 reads CGAQGRETQYF. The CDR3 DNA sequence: TGCGGGGCGCAGGGAAGGGAGACCCAGTACTTC.

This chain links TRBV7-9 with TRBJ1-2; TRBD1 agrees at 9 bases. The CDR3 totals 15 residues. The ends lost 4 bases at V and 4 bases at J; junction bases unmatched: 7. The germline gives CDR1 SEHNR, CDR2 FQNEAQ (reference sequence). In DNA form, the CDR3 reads TGTGCCAGCAGCTATGACAGGGGGGTAACCTATGGCTACACCTTC. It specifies CASSYDRGVTYGYTF.

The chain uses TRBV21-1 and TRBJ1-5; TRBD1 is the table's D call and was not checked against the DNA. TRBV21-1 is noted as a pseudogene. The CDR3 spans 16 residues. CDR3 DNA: TGTGCCAGCAGCATGCGACAGGGCGTCTGGAGTCAGCCCCAGCATTTT. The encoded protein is CASSMRQGVWSQPQHF.

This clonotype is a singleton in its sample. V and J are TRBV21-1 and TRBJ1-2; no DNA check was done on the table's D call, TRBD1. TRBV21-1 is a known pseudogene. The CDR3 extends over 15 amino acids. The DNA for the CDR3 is TGTGCCAGCAGCGGAGACGGGACACTTTTCGGTGGCTACACCTTC. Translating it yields CASSGDGTLFGGYTF.

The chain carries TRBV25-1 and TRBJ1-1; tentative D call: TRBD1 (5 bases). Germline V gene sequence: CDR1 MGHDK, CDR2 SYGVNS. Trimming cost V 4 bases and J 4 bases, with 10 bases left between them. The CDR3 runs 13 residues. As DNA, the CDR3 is TGTGCCAGCAGTGCCCAGGGACCCACTGAAGCTTTCTTT. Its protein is CASSAQGPTEAFF.

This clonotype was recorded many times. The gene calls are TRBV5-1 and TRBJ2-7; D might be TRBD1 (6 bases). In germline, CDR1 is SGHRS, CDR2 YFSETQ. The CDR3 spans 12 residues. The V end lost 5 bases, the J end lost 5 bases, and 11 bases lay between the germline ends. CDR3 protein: CASRYPGDEQYF. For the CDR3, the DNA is TGCGCCAGCAGGTATCCAGGGGACGAGCAGTACTTC.